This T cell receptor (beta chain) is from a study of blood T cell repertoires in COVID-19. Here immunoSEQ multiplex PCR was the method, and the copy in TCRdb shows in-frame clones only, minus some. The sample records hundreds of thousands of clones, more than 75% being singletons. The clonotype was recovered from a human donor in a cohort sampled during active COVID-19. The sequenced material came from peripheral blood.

CDR3 loop: CASSLREGSNEQFF. CDR3 sequence (DNA): TGTGCCAGCAGTTTGAGGGAAGGCAGCAATGAGCAGTTCTTC. The chain uses TRBV27 and TRBJ2-1; D may be TRBD2 (5 bases). Germline assignment: CDR1 MNHEY and CDR2 SMNVEV (reference sequence). Trimming left V 3 bases short and J 6 bases short, with 12 bases between. The CDR3 has 14 residues.